These T cell receptor beta chains were read from a single sample in a study of beta chain features in type 1 diabetes. Assay: immunoSEQ multiplex PCR; the TCRdb copy retains only in-frame clones and omits some. The profile shows 450,000 to 550,000 clones, 30% of them singletons. Sample: naive CD4+ T cells from blood. The receptors were sampled from a man aged 18 to 35 in good health. The CDR3 runs from the conserved cysteine through the conserved F or W. Fields, in order: V gene, CDR3 protein.

v_call: TRBV28
cdr3_aa: CASGDSYTDTQYF

v_call: TRBV29-1
cdr3_aa: CSADLGTDTQYF

v_call: TRBV29-1
cdr3_aa: CSVLGAREGYEQYF

v_call: TRBV7-2
cdr3_aa: CASNPDGSYEQYF

v_call: TRBV7-7
cdr3_aa: CASSQDGTSGRTQYF

v_call: TRBV5-4
cdr3_aa: CASSVQGGSREAFF

v_call: TRBV29-1
cdr3_aa: CSASSGSIADEQFF

v_call: TRBV4-3
cdr3_aa: CASSQEAFRSRLDF

v_call: TRBV10-3
cdr3_aa: CAISESPYNEQFF

v_call: TRBV2
cdr3_aa: CASSEDRNTEAFF

v_call: TRBV4-3
cdr3_aa: CASSQGGSTEAFF

v_call: TRBV10-1
cdr3_aa: CASSDTGVSGNTIYF

v_call: TRBV30
cdr3_aa: CAWSAGQALYQPQHF

v_call: TRBV29-1
cdr3_aa: CSGRDPNEKLFF

v_call: TRBV7-2
cdr3_aa: CASSIGTGNYGYTF

v_call: TRBV28
cdr3_aa: CASSSVGYTF

v_call: TRBV5-1
cdr3_aa: CASTTAPGGPWETQYF

v_call: TRBV9
cdr3_aa: CASSVGSVSTDTQYF

v_call: TRBV4-3
cdr3_aa: CASSQGLARAYEQYF

v_call: TRBV5-6
cdr3_aa: CASSLTGGSEQFF

v_call: TRBV30
cdr3_aa: CAWRPGATRPHGEQFF

v_call: TRBV21-1
cdr3_aa: CASRGDRAETQYF

v_call: TRBV5-1
cdr3_aa: CASSLDTSGSGEQFF

v_call: TRBV5-4
cdr3_aa: CASSLTSGDTQYF

v_call: TRBV7-6
cdr3_aa: CASSPLGFRGSTDTQYF

v_call: TRBV7-3
cdr3_aa: CASSFSGSDEQFF

v_call: TRBV30
cdr3_aa: CAWSGGFKGLGTDTQYF

v_call: TRBV9
cdr3_aa: CASSADREVEQFF

v_call: TRBV28
cdr3_aa: CASSSTPGQQNTQYF

v_call: TRBV30
cdr3_aa: CAWSPSARFSSYNEQFF

v_call: TRBV9
cdr3_aa: CASSVDQGTDTQYF

v_call: TRBV14
cdr3_aa: CASSQGQPSNYGYTF

v_call: TRBV27
cdr3_aa: CASSLRFSQETQYF

v_call: TRBV4-3
cdr3_aa: CASSQGTPGYNEQFF

v_call: TRBV29-1
cdr3_aa: CSVQGATNEKLFF

v_call: TRBV7-9
cdr3_aa: CASSSAGVPYEQYF

v_call: TRBV5-1
cdr3_aa: CASSLYGGLADEQYF

v_call: TRBV2
cdr3_aa: CASKVPDQPQHF

v_call: TRBV10-3
cdr3_aa: CAIRDTDTQYF

v_call: TRBV7-2
cdr3_aa: CASSARGEQFF

v_call: TRBV29-1
cdr3_aa: CNVKNLALYLQYF

v_call: TRBV10-3
cdr3_aa: CAISRTYRDGYEAFF

v_call: TRBV14
cdr3_aa: CASSPGQRRGNEQFF

v_call: TRBV30
cdr3_aa: CAWLWAGSLEETQYF

v_call: TRBV20-1
cdr3_aa: CSARNQFF

v_call: TRBV9
cdr3_aa: CASTPGRDNEQFF